Below, 13 T cell receptor beta chains from the same sample are listed, as sequenced in a study of shared clonotypes between healthy human individuals. Data came from immunoSEQ multiplex PCR; TCRdb stores just in-frame clones and leaves some out. Of approximately 2.5 million clones detected, 85% to 95% appear once; the ten largest clones hold over 0.12%. Input material: naive CD4+ T cells sorted from blood. This sample's subset: CD45RA+ positively selected. The receptors shown here come from a man between 18 and 29 years old in good health.

Concerning this clone: Additional DNA sequences in this sample encode the identical CDR3. The chain joins TRBV5-1 to TRBJ2-3; either TRBD1 or TRBD2 may supply D (6 bases each). Deletions cut 0 bases from V and 3 bases from J, with 11 bases between. CDR1 and CDR2 (germline): SGHRS, YFSETQ. The CDR3 sequence is 15 residues long. The CDR3 nucleotides are TGCGCCAGCAGCTTGGAGGGGGGTTGGACAGATACGCAGTATTTT. It translates to CASSLEGGWTDTQYF. Filled out from reference TRBV5-1 and TRBJ2-3, the complete variable domain reads KAGVTQTPRYLIKTRGQQVTLSCSPISGHRSVSWYQQTPGQGLQFLFEYFSETQRNKGNFPGRFSGRQFSNSRSEMNVSTLELGDSALYLCASSLEGGWTDTQYFGPGTRLTVL.

Written as DNA, the CDR3 is TGCGCCAGCAGGAGCCGGGACAGGCTCATCACAGATACGCAGTATTTT. Translated, it gives CASRSRDRLITDTQYF. The rearrangement joins TRBV10-1 to TRBJ2-3, with TRBD1 matching 8 bases. The CDR3 extends over 16 amino acids. Germline assignment: CDR1 WNHNN and CDR2 SYGVQD (reference sequence). The ends lost 6 bases at V and 2 bases at J; junction bases unmatched: 10.

This sequence joins TRBV10-2 and TRBJ1-3; tentative D call: TRBD1 (5 bases). Germline assignment: CDR1 WSHSY and CDR2 SAAADI. The CDR3 runs to 13 residues. Trimming removed 10 bases from V and 2 bases from J, with 12 bases in between. CDR3 region: CATAGPTGNTIYF. CDR3 DNA sequence: TGCGCCACTGCGGGGCCTACTGGAAACACCATATATTTT.

The rearrangement joins TRBV6-5 to TRBJ1-2; D ambiguous. The ends were cut back, 6 bases at V and 4 bases at J, with 9 bases in the middle. Germline loops: CDR1 MNHEY, CDR2 SVGAGI. The CDR3 extends over 12 amino acids. The CDR3 here is CASRRGPYGYTF. Written as DNA, the CDR3 is TGTGCCAGCAGGCGAGGACCCTATGGCTACACCTTC.

V and J are TRBV6-6 and TRBJ2-5; D is unclear. This CDR3 is 14 amino acids long. Per germline, CDR1 MNHNY and CDR2 SVGAGI (reference sequence). Between the trimmed V and J ends, which lost 6 bases and 4 bases, there was a span of 15 bases. The CDR3 bases are TGTGCCAGCAGCCGCGCGGACCCACGAGAGACCCAGTACTTC. Translation: CASSRADPRETQYF.

V gene TRBV6-5 combines with J gene TRBJ2-7, with D tentatively TRBD1 or TRBD2 (7 bases each). Germline V gene lookup returns CDR1 MNHEY and CDR2 SVGAGI. CDR3 length: 13 residues. V lost 11 bases, J lost 3 bases, and 17 bases lay in between. The CDR3 here is CAVREGADYEQYF. In DNA, the CDR3 is TGTGCCGTCAGGGAGGGGGCCGACTACGAGCAGTACTTC.

This sequence joins TRBV27 and TRBJ1-6; possibly TRBD1 for D (6 bases). Trimming stripped 7 bases from V and 5 bases from J, with 12 bases between. Germline V CDR1 and CDR2: MNHEY, SMNVEV (reference sequence). The CDR3 loop spans 14 amino acids. In DNA, the CDR3 is TGTGCCAGCACGAGGGCAGGGGATAATTCACCCCTCCACTTT. It codes for CASTRAGDNSPLHF.

This clone showed up just once. This chain uses TRBV4-2 with TRBJ2-5, with TRBD2 identical over 7 bases. The V gene's germline CDR1 is LGHNA and CDR2 YNFKEQ. The CDR3 covers 14 residues. V shed 5 bases and J 1 base; nucleotides not matched to a gene: 4. In DNA form, the CDR3 reads TGTGCCAGCAGCTGGACTAGTCCCCAAGAGACCCAGTACTTC. As protein: CASSWTSPQETQYF.

This chain joins TRBV18 and TRBJ2-4; 8 positions match TRBD1. The CDR3 is 17 amino acids. Unmatched junction bases numbered 13, after V lost 2 bases and J lost 7 bases. CDR1 is KGHSH, CDR2 LQKENI, per germline. CDR3 sequence reads: CASSPIGVGQGPNIQYF. In DNA form, the CDR3 reads TGTGCCAGCTCACCAATTGGAGTAGGACAGGGCCCGAACATTCAGTACTTC.

Concerning this clone itself: Within the sample, other DNA sequences also encode this same CDR3. This rearrangement joins TRBV18 to TRBJ2-7; D unclear. V was trimmed by 2 bases and J by 3 bases, leaving 5 bases between them. The CDR3 consists of 12 residues. Germline-derived CDR1 and CDR2 are KGHSH and LQKENI. Here the CDR3 DNA reads TGTGCCAGCTCACCAAATAGCTACGAGCAGTACTTC. Amino acid sequence: CASSPNSYEQYF. Supplemented by reference TRBV18 and TRBJ2-7, the full variable domain reads NAGVMQNPRHLVRRRGQEARLRCSPMKGHSHVYWYRQLPEEGLKFMVYLQKENIIDESGMPKERFSAEFPKEGPSILRIQQVVRGDSAAYFCASSPNSYEQYFGPGTRLTVT.

The gene calls are TRBV4-1 and TRBJ2-7, with D unclear. The V end was cut by 3 bases, the J end by 1 base, with 13 bases between. CDR3 length: 15 amino acids. In germline, CDR1 is MGHRA, CDR2 YSYEKL. CDR3 loop: CASSQLPDGSYEQYF. Written as DNA, the CDR3 is TGCGCCAGCAGCCAGTTACCGGACGGATCCTACGAGCAGTACTTC.

CDR3 loop: CASSLRQGLSSYTF. Here the CDR3 DNA reads TGTGCCAGCAGCTTAAGGCAGGGGCTAAGCAGCTACACCTTC. This chain uses TRBV7-4 with TRBJ1-2; D is perhaps TRBD1 (6 bases). The length of the CDR3 is 14 residues. The V gene's germline CDR1 is SGHVT and CDR2 SQSDAQ. The germline V and J ends were trimmed by 2 bases and 9 bases, with 16 bases remaining between them.

The chain recombines TRBV9 with TRBJ2-1; unclear D gene. Germline V lookup: CDR1 SGDLS, CDR2 YYNGEE. The CDR3 has 13 amino acids. The V gene lost 1 base and the J gene lost 4 bases, with 6 bases spanning the gap. The CDR3 sequence is CASSVNLYNEQFF. Written as DNA, the CDR3 is TGTGCCAGCAGCGTAAACCTTTACAATGAGCAGTTCTTC.